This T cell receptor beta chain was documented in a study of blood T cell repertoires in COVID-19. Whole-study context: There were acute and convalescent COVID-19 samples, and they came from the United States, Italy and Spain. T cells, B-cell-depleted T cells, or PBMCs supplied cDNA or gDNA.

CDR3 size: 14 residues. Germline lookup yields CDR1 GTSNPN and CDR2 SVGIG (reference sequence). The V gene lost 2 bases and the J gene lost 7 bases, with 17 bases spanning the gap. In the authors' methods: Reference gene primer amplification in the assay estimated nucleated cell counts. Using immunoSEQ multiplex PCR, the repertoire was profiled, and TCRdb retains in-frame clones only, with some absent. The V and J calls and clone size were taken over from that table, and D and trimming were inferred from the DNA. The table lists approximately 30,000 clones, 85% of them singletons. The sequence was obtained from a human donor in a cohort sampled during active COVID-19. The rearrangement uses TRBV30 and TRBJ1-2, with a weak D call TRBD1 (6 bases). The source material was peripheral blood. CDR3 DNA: TGTGCCTGGAGTTCGTTGCAGGGGAAGAGTGGCTACACCTTC. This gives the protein CAWSSLQGKSGYTF. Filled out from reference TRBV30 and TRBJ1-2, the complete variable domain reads SQTIHQWPATLVQPVGSPLSLECTVEGTSNPNLYWYRQAAGRGLQLLFYSVGIGQISSEVPQNLSASRPQDRQFILSSKKLLLSDSGFYLCAWSSLQGKSGYTFGSGTRLTVV.